These T cell receptor beta chains were read from a single sample in a study of Ad26.COV2.S vaccination and SARS-CoV-2 variants. The protocol was immunoSEQ multiplex PCR, while the TCRdb copy is restricted to in-frame clones and leaves out a portion. The table shows 350,000 to 500,000 clones, with around 91% occurring only once. Specimen: peripheral blood, collected in a trial of Ad26.COV2.S vaccine versus placebo. The receptors were gathered from a person between 18 and 65 years old who received the Ad26.COV2.S COVID-19 vaccine or a placebo. Both conserved end residues are part of each CDR3. A D gene is named only where the DNA matches it firmly. Where a row states a size, it is once, few, many or the class of an expanded clone; other rows omit it.

j_call d_call v_call clone_size cdr3_aa cdr3_nt
TRBJ2-7 TRBD2 TRBV5-4 NA CASSPERSGSGEQYF TGTGCCAGCAGCCCGGAGAGAAGCGGGAGCGGCGAGCAGTACTTC
TRBJ2-1 NA TRBV9 few CASSDRDQTHSEQFF TGTGCCAGCAGCGACCGGGACCAGACCCACAGTGAGCAGTTCTTC
TRBJ2-1 TRBD2 TRBV29-1 NA CSVGGGLAGLNSYNEQFF TGCAGCGTTGGAGGAGGACTAGCGGGACTCAACTCCTACAATGAGCAGTTCTTC
TRBJ2-1 NA TRBV5-6 NA CASSFGSGAYNEQFF TGTGCCAGCAGCTTTGGTAGCGGCGCCTACAATGAGCAGTTCTTC
TRBJ1-3 NA TRBV7-9 NA CASSLRDPGNTIYF TGTGCCAGCAGCTTGAGGGACCCTGGAAACACCATATATTTT
TRBJ2-5 NA TRBV7-7 NA CASSLTTLSQETQYF TGTGCCAGCAGCTTGACTACCCTTAGCCAAGAGACCCAGTACTTC
TRBJ1-2 TRBD1 TRBV29-1 once CSVDEQGNYYGYTF TGCAGCGTTGACGAACAGGGGAATTACTATGGCTACACCTTC
TRBJ2-2 TRBD2 TRBV15 NA CATSKVGSWTSGRSENGELFF TGTGCCACCAGCAAAGTTGGATCATGGACTAGCGGGAGGTCGGAGAATGGGGAGCTGTTTTTT
TRBJ1-5 NA TRBV28 NA CASSPTGRNQPQHF TGTGCCAGCAGCCCAACAGGGAGAAATCAGCCCCAGCATTTT
TRBJ2-1 NA TRBV29-1 NA CSVTRGAVGNEQFF TGCAGCGTTACCCGGGGAGCGGTGGGGAATGAGCAGTTCTTC
TRBJ1-2 NA TRBV5-4 NA CASSFGGMRDYGYTF TGTGCCAGCAGTTTTGGGGGTATGCGTGATTATGGCTACACCTTC
TRBJ2-1 TRBD2 TRBV27 NA CASSPLFQREYHEQFF TGTGCCAGCAGCCCACTATTCCAGCGGGAGTACCATGAGCAGTTCTTC
TRBJ2-2 NA TRBV5-3 NA CARSLEEGSNTGELFF TGTGCCAGAAGCTTGGAGGAGGGATCGAACACCGGGGAGCTGTTTTTT
TRBJ2-7 TRBD1 TRBV10-3 NA CAISEGLDRGRYEQYF TGTGCCATCAGCGAAGGCCTGGACAGGGGGAGGTACGAGCAGTACTTC
TRBJ2-3 TRBD2 TRBV11-2 once CASSPWTRSPDTQYF TGTGCCAGCAGCCCCTGGACTAGATCCCCAGATACGCAGTATTTT
TRBJ2-7 NA TRBV28 NA CASPPTRFGSYEQYF TGTGCCAGCCCCCCGACGAGGTTTGGGTCCTACGAGCAGTACTTC
TRBJ1-1 NA TRBV7-8 NA CASSSGMNTEAFF TGTGCCAGCAGCTCGGGGATGAACACTGAAGCTTTCTTT
TRBJ2-1 NA TRBV2 NA CASKKGVDNEQFF TGTGCCAGCAAGAAGGGGGTGGACAATGAGCAGTTCTTC
TRBJ2-7 NA TRBV3-1/TRBV3-2 NA CASSQGSSGPSSYEQYF TGTGCCAGCAGCCAAGGGTCATCCGGGCCTTCCTCCTACGAGCAGTACTTC
TRBJ2-7 NA TRBV28 NA CASSPPRDTTYEQYF TGTGCCAGCAGTCCGCCCCGGGACACCACCTACGAGCAGTACTTC
TRBJ2-1 TRBD1 TRBV19 NA CASSTTTGGSNEQFF TGTGCCAGTAGTACTACGACAGGGGGCTCAAATGAGCAGTTCTTC
TRBJ1-6 NA TRBV19 NA CASSAMGNSPLHF TGTGCCAGTAGTGCAATGGGTAATTCACCCCTCCACTTT
TRBJ1-2 NA TRBV6-2/TRBV6-3 NA CASSRSGGYTF TGTGCCAGCAGTCGTAGTGGTGGCTACACCTTC
TRBJ1-6 NA TRBV7-2 NA CASSLAVDYNSPLHF TGTGCCAGCAGCTTAGCGGTGGACTATAATTCACCCCTCCACTTT
TRBJ2-7 NA TRBV7-6 NA CASSLAGQGSYEQYF TGTGCCAGCAGCTTAGCGGGCCAGGGCTCCTACGAGCAGTACTTC
TRBJ2-2 NA TRBV7-3 NA CASSLTEPWANTGELFF TGTGCCAGCAGCTTAACGGAGCCGTGGGCGAACACCGGGGAGCTGTTTTTT
TRBJ1-1 NA TRBV19 NA CASSIQGYNTEAFF TGTGCCAGTAGTATTCAGGGTTACAACACTGAAGCTTTCTTT
TRBJ2-6 NA TRBV12-3/TRBV12-4 NA CASRPFGANVLTF TGTGCCAGTCGGCCGTTCGGGGCCAACGTCCTGACTTTC
TRBJ2-1 TRBD2 TRBV14 NA CASSLPGLDDDEQFF TGTGCCAGCAGCCTTCCGGGACTAGACGACGATGAGCAGTTCTTC
TRBJ2-5 NA TRBV7-3 NA CASSLTAGEATQYF TGTGCCAGCAGCTTAACGGCCGGAGAGGCGACCCAGTACTTC
TRBJ2-2 TRBD1 TRBV6-2/TRBV6-3 NA CASSYPGGLDTGELFF TGTGCCAGCAGTTACCCAGGGGGCCTGGACACCGGGGAGCTGTTTTTT
TRBJ2-7 TRBD1 TRBV5-1 NA CASSFLGQGTYEQYF TGCGCCAGCAGCTTTCTCGGACAGGGGACCTACGAGCAGTACTTC
TRBJ2-3 NA TRBV4-2 once CASSQDVKAKGPDTQYF TGTGCCAGCAGCCAAGATGTTAAGGCCAAGGGGCCAGATACGCAGTATTTT
TRBJ1-2 NA TRBV12-5 NA CASGFSLRGYTF TGTGCTAGTGGTTTCTCCCTCCGAGGCTACACCTTC
TRBJ1-1 NA TRBV3-1/TRBV3-2 NA CASSQVLGYTEAFF TGTGCCAGCAGCCAGGTACTCGGATACACTGAAGCTTTCTTT
TRBJ2-2 TRBD2 TRBV9 NA CASSVGLAGPNTGELFF TGTGCCAGCAGCGTAGGACTAGCGGGGCCGAACACCGGGGAGCTGTTTTTT
TRBJ2-7 TRBD2 TRBV6-5 NA CASRQPGLAIYEQYF TGTGCCAGCAGACAACCGGGACTAGCGATCTACGAGCAGTACTTC
TRBJ1-4 NA TRBV6-2/TRBV6-3 NA CASSARDSLREKLFF TGTGCCAGCAGTGCTCGGGACTCCCTGCGGGAAAAACTGTTTTTT
TRBJ2-1 NA TRBV3-1/TRBV3-2 NA CASSQESDENEQFF TGTGCCAGCAGCCAAGAATCTGACGAGAATGAGCAGTTCTTC
TRBJ1-2 NA TRBV28 NA CASSFGAGYGYTF TGTGCCAGCAGTTTCGGGGCAGGGTATGGCTACACCTTC
TRBJ2-1 NA TRBV7-3 NA CASSLRYNNEQFF TGTGCCAGCAGCTTACGCTACAACAATGAGCAGTTCTTC
TRBJ2-5 NA TRBV7-8 NA CASSLDIVVGQETQYF TGTGCCAGCAGCTTAGATATAGTTGTAGGGCAAGAGACCCAGTACTTC